A selection of T cell receptor beta chains follows, all from one sample in a study of T cell changes during pregnancy in multiple sclerosis. Sequencing used immunoSEQ multiplex PCR; TCRdb keeps in-frame clones, though not all of them. This sample has 28,000 or so clones, with approximately 89% found just once. Sequenced here: CD4+ T cells from peripheral blood mononuclear cells, sampled in the second trimester of pregnancy. Receptors originate from a female donor with multiple sclerosis, enrolled in a pregnancy study. Both conserved end residues are part of each CDR3. The order of the fields is D gene, V gene, J gene, clone size, CDR3 DNA, CDR3 protein. The D gene is left open where the match is weak. Part of the rows lack a size; the others show once, few, many or a class for expanded clones.

D gene: NA
V gene: TRBV11-2
J gene: TRBJ2-1
clone size: NA
CDR3 DNA: TGTGCCAGCAGCTCCATGGGAGGGGGCTACAATGAGCAGTTCTTC
CDR3 protein: CASSSMGGGYNEQFF

D gene: NA
V gene: TRBV28
J gene: TRBJ2-3
clone size: NA
CDR3 DNA: TGTGCCAGCAGTTTGTCTAGCACAGATACGCAGTATTTT
CDR3 protein: CASSLSSTDTQYF

D gene: TRBD1
V gene: TRBV11-2
J gene: TRBJ2-1
clone size: NA
CDR3 DNA: TGTGCCAGCCGGGGACAGGGATACAATGAGCAGTTCTTC
CDR3 protein: CASRGQGYNEQFF

D gene: NA
V gene: TRBV7-9
J gene: TRBJ2-2
clone size: NA
CDR3 DNA: TGTGCCAGCAGCTTAGGCCTAGAGACCGGGGAGCTGTTTTTT
CDR3 protein: CASSLGLETGELFF

D gene: NA
V gene: TRBV9
J gene: TRBJ2-3
clone size: NA
CDR3 DNA: TGTGCCAGCAGCGCTATATCGACAGATACGCAGTATTTT
CDR3 protein: CASSAISTDTQYF

D gene: NA
V gene: TRBV21-1
J gene: TRBJ2-7
clone size: once
CDR3 DNA: TGTGCCAGCAGCAAAGTCCGCGGGGAGGTTGTTGCCTACGAGCAGTACTTC
CDR3 protein: CASSKVRGEVVAYEQYF

D gene: NA
V gene: TRBV5-1
J gene: TRBJ1-4
clone size: NA
CDR3 DNA: TGCGCCAGCAGCTACGGGGAACGAGGGGGAAATGAAAAACTGTTTTTT
CDR3 protein: CASSYGERGGNEKLFF

D gene: NA
V gene: TRBV7-2
J gene: TRBJ1-1
clone size: NA
CDR3 DNA: TGTGCCAGCAGCTCAGACAGTTACACTGAAGCTTTCTTT
CDR3 protein: CASSSDSYTEAFF

D gene: NA
V gene: TRBV7-3
J gene: TRBJ2-1
clone size: NA
CDR3 DNA: TGTGCCAGCAGCTTAACCTCGAATGAGCAGTTCTTC
CDR3 protein: CASSLTSNEQFF

D gene: TRBD1
V gene: TRBV12-5
J gene: TRBJ1-2
clone size: NA
CDR3 DNA: TGTGCTAGTGGTTGGGACAGCCACTATGGCTACACCTTC
CDR3 protein: CASGWDSHYGYTF

D gene: TRBD2
V gene: TRBV27
J gene: TRBJ2-1
clone size: NA
CDR3 DNA: TGTGCCAGCAGCCGCGCCGGGGGGGCCAATGAGCAGTTCTTC
CDR3 protein: CASSRAGGANEQFF

D gene: NA
V gene: TRBV6-1
J gene: TRBJ1-1
clone size: few
CDR3 DNA: TGTGCCAGCAGCCCAGGTTTGAGCACTGAAGCTTTCTTT
CDR3 protein: CASSPGLSTEAFF

D gene: NA
V gene: TRBV18
J gene: TRBJ1-1
clone size: few
CDR3 DNA: TGTGCCAGCTCACCGTACATGAACACTGAAGCTTTCTTT
CDR3 protein: CASSPYMNTEAFF

D gene: TRBD1
V gene: TRBV2
J gene: TRBJ1-3
clone size: NA
CDR3 DNA: TGTGCCAGCACCCAGGAGGACAGGGTCTCTGGAAACACCATATATTTT
CDR3 protein: CASTQEDRVSGNTIYF

D gene: TRBD1
V gene: TRBV5-1
J gene: TRBJ2-5
clone size: NA
CDR3 DNA: TGCGCCAGCACCTTCTTGACAGGGGGCGTTGAGACCCAGTACTTC
CDR3 protein: CASTFLTGGVETQYF